The clone carrying this T cell receptor (beta chain) came up many times. Its antigen is still unknown. The data were obtained in a study of T cells after yellow fever vaccination. Study-level points and caveats: Post-booster repertoires again held most primary-vaccination clones (about 95% CD4, roughly 89% CD8).

By 5'RACE template switching, TCR cDNA was produced, with a universal primer site and UMIs added in the process. A single record per CDR3 protein comes from TCRdb applying MiXCR to the 5' RACE reads. The profile shows about 340,000 distinct CDR3 sequences, 3% to 4.5% of them singletons. This CDR3 spans 15 amino acids. V lost 5 bases to trimming and J lost 4 bases; unmatched junction nucleotides: 5. This chain connects TRBV12-3 or TRBV12-4 to TRBJ2-3, with 11 bases lining up with TRBD2. The sequences come from PBMCs, collected 5 days after the yellow fever booster vaccination. This clonotype was obtained from a man younger than 30 who received the YFV17D yellow fever vaccine. The CDR3 DNA is TGTGCCAGCAGTCCGGGACTAGCGGCGGCAGATACGCAGTATTTT. This encodes CASSPGLAAADTQYF.